The 10 T cell receptor beta chains below come from one sample, sequenced in a study of blood T cell repertoires in COVID-19 (dated by TCRdb to about 2020). The library was made by the immunoSEQ multiplex PCR assay. Not all clones reach the TCRdb copy of this immuneACCESS table, which keeps in-frame sequences only. Checked studies attribute under half of the gap to unresolved V genes and leave the rest unexplained. The sample yields fewer than 200,000 clones; about 90% were counted once. Of the sample, 1.2% is held by the ten largest clones. Material for sequencing was PBMCs or T cells enriched from blood (not recorded which). The receptors here all came from a human donor with acute COVID-19. The donor label of this sample is uncertain.

The V and J genes are TRBV7-3 and TRBJ2-1; 8 bases line up with TRBD2. CDR1 is SGHTA, CDR2 FQGTGA, per germline. Losses at the gene ends were 8 bases for V and 6 bases for J; bases not matched to a gene: 12. The CDR3 is 15 amino acids. The CDR3 nucleotides read TGTGCCAGCGGCCCTGGTCCCGGGAGGGTCAATGAGCAGTTCTTC. This sequence encodes CASGPGPGRVNEQFF. The full variable domain, completed using reference TRBV7-3 and TRBJ2-1, is GAGVSQTPSNKVTEKGKYVELRCDPISGHTALYWYRQSLGQGPEFLIYFQGTGAADDSGLPNDRFFAVRPEGSVSTLKIQRTERGDSAVYLCASGPGPGRVNEQFFGPGTRLTVL.

This chain connects TRBV29-1 to TRBJ2-3; the match to TRBD2 covers 9 bases. V dropped 2 bases and J dropped 4; count of bases not matched to a gene: 7. The CDR3 has 15 amino acids. Germline V CDR1 and CDR2: SQVTM, ANQGSEA. The CDR3, as DNA: TGCAGCGTTGAAAAGGCTAGCGGGGCCCCAGATACGCAGTATTTT. Protein product: CSVEKASGAPDTQYF.

The sample holds one count of this clone. The chain uses TRBV19 and TRBJ1-4, with D unresolved. Germline V gene data show CDR1 as LNHDA and CDR2 as SQIVND (reference sequence). V shed 8 bases and J shed 4 bases, with 14 bases lying between them. The CDR3 consists of 14 residues. The CDR3 region is CASSLGQSNEKLFF. Written as DNA, the CDR3 is TGTGCCAGTTCACTTGGGCAGAGTAATGAAAAACTGTTTTTT.

The gene calls are TRBV5-1 and TRBJ1-2, with a tentative D call TRBD1 (5 bases). Per the germline V gene, CDR1 is SGHRS and CDR2 is YFSETQ. V lost 0 bases and J 5 bases, leaving 11 bases between the germline ends. The CDR3 runs 14 residues. Here the CDR3 DNA reads TGCGCCAGCAGCTTGGGAACAGGTGGATATGGCTACACCTTC. Protein: CASSLGTGGYGYTF. The whole variable domain, remainder taken from reference TRBV5-1 and TRBJ1-2, is KAGVTQTPRYLIKTRGQQVTLSCSPISGHRSVSWYQQTPGQGLQFLFEYFSETQRNKGNFPGRFSGRQFSNSRSEMNVSTLELGDSALYLCASSLGTGGYGYTFGSGTRLTVV.

CDR3 protein: CASRLPGQMNTEAFF. The CDR3 coding sequence is TGTGCCAGCAGACTCCCGGGACAAATGAACACTGAAGCTTTCTTT. The rearrangement uses TRBV28 and TRBJ1-1; D is perhaps TRBD1 (6 bases). With 6 bases removed from V and 0 bases from J, the gap between germline ends came to 14 bases. The CDR3 runs 15 residues. From germline, CDR1 is MDHEN and CDR2 SYDVKM.

The rearrangement links TRBV7-2 to TRBJ1-5; the D gene is possibly TRBD1 (5 bases). CDR3 length: 15 residues. Germline V gene lookup returns CDR1 SGHTA and CDR2 FQGNSA. The V end was cut by 1 base, the J end by 4 bases, with 11 bases between. The DNA of the CDR3 is TGTGCCAGCAGCTTAGGAAGGGGAGGAAATCAGCCCCAGCATTTT. Its translation is CASSLGRGGNQPQHF.

J is TRBJ1-2 and V is TRBV5-1, with 9 bases matching TRBD1. This CDR3 has 17 residues. Trimming took 4 bases from V and 8 from J; bases not matched to a gene: 18. Per germline, CDR1 SGHRS and CDR2 YFSETQ. The CDR3 is CASSTGQGSDTPNGYTF. The DNA for the CDR3 is TGCGCCAGCAGCACCGGACAGGGGAGCGATACTCCTAACGGCTACACCTTC.

V is TRBV18 and J is TRBJ2-3; 9 bases agree with TRBD2. CDR1 and CDR2 from the germline V gene are KGHSH and LQKENI. V gave up 3 bases and J gave up 2 bases; unmatched junction bases: 3. This CDR3 spans 15 amino acids. The CDR3 coding sequence is TGTGCCAGCTCACCTACTAGCGGGCCCACAGATACGCAGTATTTT. This encodes CASSPTSGPTDTQYF.

This clone was counted a single time. This chain joins TRBV15 and TRBJ2-7, with D unclear. The V end was cut by 5 bases, the J end by 9 bases, with 14 bases between. There are 12 residues in the CDR3. The germline CDR1 and CDR2 sequences are LNHNV and YYDKDF (reference sequence). The chain's CDR3 is CATSPSESRQYF. The CDR3 DNA reads TGTGCCACCAGCCCCTCGGAGTCTCGGCAGTACTTC.

The rearrangement uses TRBV7-2 and TRBJ2-1, with a weak D call TRBD2 (6 bases). CDR1 SGHTA and CDR2 FQGNSA come from the germline V gene. This CDR3 region has 15 residues. Trimming removed 4 bases from V and 3 bases from J, with 13 bases in between. The chain's CDR3 is CASSWKTGSYNEQFF. As DNA, the CDR3 is TGTGCCAGCAGCTGGAAGACCGGGAGCTACAATGAGCAGTTCTTC.